Shown below are 20 T cell receptor beta chains from a single sample sequenced in a study of PD-L1 blockade in urothelial cancer. Some clones are missing from TCRdb's copy, which holds only in-frame ones; the method was immunoSEQ multiplex PCR. The sample comprises around 70,000 clones, 75% to 90% of which are singletons, and around 4.8% rests with the top ten. Time point of the sample: pretreatment peripheral blood. The source was PBMCs, collected around atezolizumab (anti-PD-L1) treatment. All receptors come from a man between 65 and 85 years old with urothelial cancer.

V is TRBV9 and J is TRBJ2-5, with 7 bases aligning to TRBD2. V shed 0 bases, J shed 3 bases, and the junction held 8 bases outside the gene matches. The CDR3 spans 16 residues. Germline V CDR1 and CDR2: SGDLS, YYNGEE. CDR3 residues: CASSVGTGLAEETQYF. CDR3 in DNA: TGTGCCAGCAGCGTAGGAACGGGGCTAGCGGAAGAGACCCAGTACTTC.

The chain is built from TRBV9 and TRBJ2-2, with 7 bases lining up with TRBD2. The germline gives CDR1 SGDLS, CDR2 YYNGEE. The CDR3 sequence is 16 residues long. The V segment lost 2 bases and the J segment 1 base; nucleotides outside the gene matches: 5. CDR3 sequence (DNA): TGTGCCAGCAGCGTTCAGGCGGGGGAGAACACCGGGGAGCTGTTTTTT. Translation gives CASSVQAGENTGELFF.

Comments on this clone: In the same sample, other DNA sequences code for this CDR3. CDR3 sequence reads: CASSLAASTDTQYF. CDR3 nucleotide sequence: TGTGCCAGCAGTTTAGCGGCTAGCACAGATACGCAGTATTTT. The chain joins TRBV28 to TRBJ2-3; D unresolved. This CDR3 contains 14 residues. The ends were cut back, 2 bases at V and 0 bases at J, with 6 bases in the middle. Germline V gene lookup returns CDR1 MDHEN and CDR2 SYDVKM.

The chain employs TRBV4-1 and TRBJ2-7; D is uncertain. Germline CDR1 reads MGHRA; CDR2 reads YSYEKL. The CDR3 runs to 15 residues. Trimming stripped 0 bases from V and 2 bases from J, with 11 bases between. In DNA form, the CDR3 reads TGCGCCAGCAGCCAAGATTGGCAGTTCACCTACGAGCAGTACTTC. Its translation: CASSQDWQFTYEQYF.

This chain joins TRBV6-5 and TRBJ2-7; D gene uncertain. The CDR3 is 12 residues long. CDR1 MNHEY and CDR2 SVGAGI come from the germline V gene. Trimming took off 5 bases at V and 0 bases at J, with 5 bases between the two ends. DNA for the CDR3: TGTGCCAGCAGTACAGACTCCTACGAGCAGTACTTC. Its translation: CASSTDSYEQYF.

V is TRBV5-3 and J is TRBJ2-7; 13 bases agree with TRBD2. TRBV5-3 is an ORF for which the function is uncertain. The V gene end was trimmed by 4 bases and the J gene end by 2 bases; junction bases not matched to a gene: 9. This CDR3 comprises 17 residues. In DNA form, the CDR3 reads TGTGCCAGAAGCCTGGGACTAGCGGGAAGAACGCCCTACGAGCAGTACTTC. Translated, it gives CARSLGLAGRTPYEQYF.

This chain connects TRBV10-1 to TRBJ1-1; D is uncertain. This CDR3 spans 13 amino acids. V was cut by 6 bases and J by 4 bases, with 12 bases left in between. Germline V gene data show CDR1 as WNHNN and CDR2 as SYGVQD (reference sequence). Here the CDR3 DNA reads TGCGCCAGCAGCGTACGAGGTGGCACTGAAGCTTTCTTT. Its protein product is CASSVRGGTEAFF.

This sequence joins TRBV19 and TRBJ1-1, with 7 positions matching TRBD1. Trimming cost V 8 bases and J 1 base; bases outside gene matches: 10. The CDR3 runs to 15 residues. The germline CDR1 and CDR2 sequences are LNHDA and SQIVND (reference sequence). CDR3 sequence: CASRNRGPPNTEAFF. The CDR3 nucleotides read TGTGCCAGTCGAAACAGGGGTCCACCGAACACTGAAGCTTTCTTT.

The V and J genes are TRBV2 and TRBJ2-2; 9 bases are a match to TRBD2. Germline trimming cut 2 bases from V and 6 bases from J; bases unmatched to any gene: 13. There are 18 residues in the CDR3. Germline assignment: CDR1 SNHLY and CDR2 FYNNEI. CDR3 protein: CASSEYGAGGRWAGELFF. In nucleotides, the CDR3 is TGTGCCAGCAGTGAATACGGAGCGGGAGGCCGGTGGGCCGGGGAGCTGTTTTTT.

J is TRBJ2-7 and V is TRBV1; the D call in the table, TRBD2, was not verified against the DNA. TRBV1 is annotated as a pseudogene. The CDR3 runs 22 residues. CDR3 amino acids: CTSSQASLTGLAGGPPRNEQYF. The CDR3 DNA reads TGCACCAGCAGCCAGGCCTCTCTTACCGGACTAGCGGGAGGACCACCGAGAAACGAGCAGTACTTC.

The DNA for the CDR3 is TGTGCCAGCAGCTTAGGCCGGGAGGGGGCTGGAAACACCATATATTTT. Its protein is CASSLGREGAGNTIYF. The chain is built from TRBV13 and TRBJ1-3; weak D call: TRBD1 (6 bases). The length of the CDR3 is 16 residues. Germline-derived CDR1 and CDR2 are PRHDT and FYEKMQ (reference sequence). The V end was cut by 0 bases, the J end by 2 bases, with 11 bases between.

This clone has a handful of counts. The chain carries TRBV6-1 and TRBJ2-5, with 8 nucleotides matching TRBD1. V gave up 5 bases and J gave up 2 bases; unmatched junction bases: 7. CDR1 MNHNS and CDR2 SASEGT come from the germline V gene. This CDR3 is built from 15 residues. CDR3 nucleotide sequence: TGTGCCAGCAGTCCTCTCGGACAGGGACAAGAGACCCAGTACTTC. Translating it yields CASSPLGQGQETQYF.

The V call is TRBV5-5, the J call TRBJ2-7; 7 bases map to TRBD1. V was pared by 5 bases and J by 3 bases, with 8 bases of the junction left unmatched. This CDR3 contains 14 residues. Germline V gene lookup returns CDR1 SGHKS and CDR2 YYEKEE (reference sequence). CDR3 sequence: CASSLKGQLYEQYF. CDR3 nucleotide sequence: TGTGCCAGCAGTCTCAAGGGACAGCTCTACGAGCAGTACTTC.

The chain combines TRBV4-1 with TRBJ2-1; the match to TRBD2 covers 10 bases. V gave up 2 bases and J gave up 8 bases; unmatched junction bases: 9. CDR1 is MGHRA and CDR2 is YSYEKL in the germline V gene. The CDR3 loop spans 16 amino acids. Here the CDR3 reads CASSQRLAGGFDEQFF. CDR3 coding DNA: TGCGCCAGCAGCCAACGACTAGCGGGTGGCTTCGATGAGCAGTTCTTC.

The chain recombines TRBV19 with TRBJ2-7, with D possibly matching TRBD2 (6 bases). The CDR3 has 14 amino acids. Germline V gene lookup returns CDR1 LNHDA and CDR2 SQIVND (reference sequence). V was trimmed by 3 bases and J by 4 bases, leaving 13 bases between them. The CDR3 DNA follows: TGTGCCAGTAGTATTGGCACCCGGGGGTACGAGCAGTACTTC. Translated, it gives CASSIGTRGYEQYF.

This chain's CDR3 is CASTGTSGTSGGELFF. CDR3 nucleotides: TGTGCCAGCACTGGGACTAGCGGGACCTCAGGAGGGGAGCTGTTTTTT. The chain links TRBV28 to TRBJ2-2; TRBD2 agrees at 13 bases. V lost 7 bases, J lost 8 bases, and 10 bases stayed unmatched. Germline loops: CDR1 MDHEN, CDR2 SYDVKM. The CDR3 totals 16 residues.

The chain is built from TRBV5-6 and TRBJ1-5; D is possibly TRBD1 (5 bases). The V and J ends lost 3 bases and 6 bases respectively, with 7 bases between them. Germline V gene lookup returns CDR1 SGHDT and CDR2 YYEEEE. This CDR3 has 12 residues. CDR3 region: CASSWGGQPQHF. The CDR3 region has the DNA TGTGCCAGCAGCTGGGGGGGTCAGCCCCAGCATTTT.

This clone occurred once. The chain recombines TRBV2 with TRBJ2-7; 7 nucleotides align to TRBD1. The germline V gene encodes CDR1 SNHLY and CDR2 FYNNEI. V was clipped by 10 bases and J by 3 bases; unmatched bases: 9. There are 13 residues in the CDR3. The CDR3 protein is CANSRDRGYEQYF. CDR3 DNA: TGTGCCAACTCACGGGACAGAGGCTACGAGCAGTACTTC.

V and J are TRBV5-1 and TRBJ2-1; TRBD2 is a possible D gene (6 bases). This CDR3 spans 16 amino acids. With 0 bases removed from V and 7 bases from J, the gap between germline ends came to 17 bases. Germline-derived CDR1 and CDR2 are SGHRS and YFSETQ. The CDR3 here is CASSLESGGVGNEQFF. The DNA for the CDR3 is TGCGCCAGCAGCTTGGAATCGGGCGGGGTGGGGAATGAGCAGTTCTTC.

This chain links TRBV5-1 with TRBJ2-3; 9 positions match TRBD2. The junction had 2 bases not matched to a gene; V was cut back by 1 base and J by 2 bases. Germline V CDR1 and CDR2: SGHRS, YFSETQ. This CDR3 comprises 15 residues. The CDR3 spells CASSLSSGNTDTQYF. The CDR3 region has the DNA TGCGCCAGCAGCTTGTCTAGCGGGAACACAGATACGCAGTATTTT.